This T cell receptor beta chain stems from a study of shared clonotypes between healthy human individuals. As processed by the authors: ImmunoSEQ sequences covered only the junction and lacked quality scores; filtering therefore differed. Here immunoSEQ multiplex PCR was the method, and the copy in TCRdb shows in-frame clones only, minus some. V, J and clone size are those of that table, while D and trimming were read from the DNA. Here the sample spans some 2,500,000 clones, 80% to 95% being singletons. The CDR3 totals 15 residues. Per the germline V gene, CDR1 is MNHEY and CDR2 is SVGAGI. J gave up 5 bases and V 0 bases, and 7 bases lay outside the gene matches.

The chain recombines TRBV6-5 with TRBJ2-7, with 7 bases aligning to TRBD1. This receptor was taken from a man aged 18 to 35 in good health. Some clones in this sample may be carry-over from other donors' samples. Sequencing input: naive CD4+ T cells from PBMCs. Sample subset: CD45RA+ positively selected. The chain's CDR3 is CASSYSQGQRNEQYF. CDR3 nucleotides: TGTGCCAGCAGTTACTCCCAGGGACAGCGGAACGAGCAGTACTTC.